This paragraph covers one T cell receptor beta chain sequence. Its antigen is not known. The sample belongs to a study of T cell responses to AZD1222 COVID-19 vaccine. Here immunoSEQ multiplex PCR was the method, and the copy in TCRdb shows in-frame clones only, minus some. The sample yields just under 150,000 clones, 70% to 90% seen once. The CDR3 runs 16 residues. Trimming pared 3 bases from V and 3 bases from J, leaving 15 bases between. From germline, CDR1 is WSHSY and CDR2 SAAADI. Overall study findings and caveats: Spike-specific TCR breadth and depth rose after two AZD1222 doses. With dominance at 160-218 and 743-854, vaccine-associated CD4 TCRs spanned spike. As reported, nearly half of all spike-specific TCRs target variant regions that are unmutated.

The V gene is TRBV10-2, the J gene TRBJ1-5, with D hard to call. The specimen comprised peripheral blood, sampled 28 days after the second AZD1222 dose. The source is an adult who received the AZD1222 COVID-19 vaccine. CDR3 sequence (DNA): TGCGCCAGCAGTGAAGGCCCACGGACCATCAATCAGCCCCAGCATTTT. It encodes CASSEGPRTINQPQHF.